Presented here are 24 T cell receptor beta chains from one specimen sequenced in a study of early T cells in non-severe SARS-CoV-2 infection (dated by TCRdb to about 2021). Library preparation employed 5' RACE. Sequencing used a NextSeq 500. TCRdb applied fastp at Q25 and MiXCR to the public reads, then kept only in-frame beta chains. CDR3 protein sequences are deduplicated, and each keeps its most common genes and DNA. The sample table contains 90,000 to 100,000 distinct CDR3 sequences; only one count was recorded for less than 15% of them. The ten largest clones represent about 2.1% of the sample. The sequencing input was whole blood. Receptors were obtained from an adult who was a healthcare worker with PCR-confirmed SARS-CoV-2 infection or an uninfected control (not recorded which).

In this sample, this clonotype turned up a few times. The CDR3 region has the DNA TGCGCCAGCAGCTTGGCCGGTCAGGGGTCGAATTCACCCCTCCACTTT. This codes for CASSLAGQGSNSPLHF. The rearrangement uses TRBV5-1 and TRBJ1-6; a possible D gene is TRBD1 (6 bases). Trimming took off 0 bases at V and 7 bases at J, with 14 bases between the two ends. CDR1 is SGHRS and CDR2 is YFSETQ in the germline V gene. The CDR3 length is 16 residues.

The chain links TRBV7-9 to TRBJ1-1, with D perhaps matching TRBD1 (6 bases). From germline, CDR1 is SEHNR and CDR2 FQNEAQ (reference sequence). There are 17 residues in the CDR3. V was pared by 1 base and J by 4 bases, with 19 bases between. CDR3 nucleotide sequence: TGTGCCAGCAGCTTAGAATACCTGGAGACAGGTCGCACTGAAGCTTTCTTT. As protein: CASSLEYLETGRTEAFF.

The sample holds a few counts of this clonotype. The chain uses TRBV4-2 and TRBJ2-7; 10 positions agree with TRBD1. This CDR3 has 14 residues. The ends lost 0 bases at V and 5 bases at J; junction bases unmatched: 1. Germline CDR1 and CDR2: LGHNA and YNFKEQ. For the CDR3, the DNA is TGTGCCAGCAGCCAAGATGGGACAGGGGACGAGCAGTACTTC. This encodes CASSQDGTGDEQYF.

At least ten counts were recorded for this clonotype. The chain uses TRBV7-3 and TRBJ2-2; perhaps D is TRBD1 or TRBD2 (6 bases each). CDR1 SGHTA and CDR2 FQGTGA come from the germline V gene. The CDR3 loop spans 16 amino acids. V lost 6 bases and J 1 base, leaving 15 bases between the germline ends. CDR3 in amino acids: CASRGGRGRNTGELFF. CDR3 nucleotides: TGTGCCAGCAGAGGGGGACGGGGGCGGAACACCGGGGAGCTGTTTTTT.

This clonotype was observed a few times. V gene TRBV6-5 combines with J gene TRBJ2-3, with 9 nucleotides matching TRBD2. This CDR3 is 17 amino acids long. Germline CDR1 reads MNHEY; CDR2 reads SVGAGI. The ends lost 6 bases at V and 5 bases at J; junction bases unmatched: 15. The CDR3: CASRPLGGGALRDTQYF. The CDR3 DNA reads TGTGCCAGCAGGCCCCTCGGCGGGGGGGCCCTTCGAGATACGCAGTATTTT.

Turning to this clonotype: Its ends do not fully match the called genes, so a read error is possible. The chain combines TRBV28 with TRBJ2-7; no clear D. CDR3 size: 14 residues. Germline CDR1 and CDR2: MDHEN and SYDVKM. DNA for the CDR3: TGTGCCAGCAGTCCTACCTCAAGCCCCTACAAGCAGTACTTC. Its translation is CASSPTSSPYKQYF.

This clonotype has a handful of counts. The chain has TRBV29-1 and TRBJ2-2, with D unclear. This CDR3 contains 14 residues. CDR1 is SQVTM, CDR2 ANQGSEA, per germline. Between the trimmed V and J ends, which lost 3 bases and 2 bases, there was a span of 10 bases. The DNA of the CDR3 is TGCAGCGTTGAGGGGTCAGCTAACACCGGGGAGCTGTTTTTT. Amino acids: CSVEGSANTGELFF.

This clonotype was counted ten times or more. The CDR3: CASSPQHLGLAGADAYNEQFF. CDR3 nucleotide sequence: TGTGCCAGCTCACCACAGCACCTGGGACTAGCGGGGGCAGACGCCTACAATGAGCAGTTCTTC. The rearrangement links TRBV18 to TRBJ2-1; 14 positions agree with TRBD2. V trimming: 1 base; J trimming: 2 bases; junction bases outside the gene matches: 13. From germline, CDR1 is KGHSH and CDR2 LQKENI. CDR3 length equals 21 residues.

The chain uses TRBV4-1 and TRBJ1-1, with 8 bases identical to TRBD1. The CDR3 is 16 residues long. Germline assignment: CDR1 MGHRA and CDR2 YSYEKL. Germline trimming cut 4 bases from V and 3 bases from J; bases unmatched to any gene: 10. CDR3 coding DNA: TGCGCCAGCAGCCGAAGGACAGGGTGGGACTACACTGAAGCTTTCTTT. It yields the protein CASSRRTGWDYTEAFF.

In this sample, this clonotype turned up many times. The chain carries TRBV6-1 and TRBJ2-1; possibly TRBD2 for D (6 bases). The germline V and J ends were trimmed by 4 bases and 7 bases, with 17 bases remaining between them. Per the germline V gene, CDR1 is MNHNS and CDR2 is SASEGT. The CDR3 contains 15 residues. The CDR3 here is CASSGLREVANEQFF. The DNA of the CDR3 is TGTGCCAGCAGTGGGCTAAGGGAGGTGGCTAATGAGCAGTTCTTC.

This clonotype was found a few times. The chain recombines TRBV28 with TRBJ1-2, with 9 bases identical to TRBD1. Looked up from germline, CDR1 is MDHEN and CDR2 is SYDVKM. V lost 10 bases to trimming and J lost 8 bases; unmatched junction nucleotides: 11. The CDR3 has 13 amino acids. The CDR3 sequence: CATDLQGAGGYTF. The CDR3 nucleotides are TGTGCCACGGACTTACAGGGGGCTGGGGGCTACACCTTC.

This clonotype came up many times. One end of the junction does not line up with germline, which may come from a read error. The rearrangement uses TRBV18 and TRBJ1-5, with 8 bases identical to TRBD1. The germline gives CDR1 KGHSH, CDR2 LQKENI. The CDR3 spans 15 residues. The CDR3 is CASSPSGTGNQPQQF. The CDR3 DNA reads as TGTGCCAGCTCACCGAGCGGGACAGGTAATCAGCCCCAGCAATTT. Full variable domain (missing parts from reference TRBV18 and TRBJ1-5): NAGVMQNPRHLVRRRGQEARLRCSPMKGHSHVYWYRQLPEEGLKFMVYLQKENIIDESGMPKERFSAEFPKEGPSILRIQQVVRGDSAAYFCASSPSGTGNQPQQFGDGTRLSIL.

The sample holds many counts of this clonotype. This sequence joins TRBV11-3 and TRBJ1-1; 11 nucleotides match TRBD1. CDR3 size: 19 residues. Germline CDR1 and CDR2: SGHNT and YENEEA. V was clipped by 5 bases and J by 10 bases; unmatched bases: 24. The CDR3 reads CASSPESRDRGTKPAGAFF. The CDR3 DNA follows: TGTGCCAGCAGCCCCGAATCTAGGGACAGGGGGACCAAGCCTGCAGGAGCTTTCTTT.

This clonotype came up a few times. The rearrangement links TRBV20-1 to TRBJ1-3, with D unresolved. This CDR3 is built from 13 residues. V was cut by 5 bases and J by 0 bases, with 8 bases left in between. Germline assignment: CDR1 DFQATT and CDR2 SNEGSKA (reference sequence). The CDR3 DNA follows: TGCAGTGCTTGGAAGAACTCTGGAAACACCATATATTTT. Translation: CSAWKNSGNTIYF.

This clonotype appeared a few times. V and J are TRBV10-3 and TRBJ2-7; 7 bases fit TRBD1. CDR1 and CDR2 (germline): ENHRY, SYGVKD. Trimming cost V 4 bases and J 0 bases; bases outside gene matches: 6. The CDR3 loop spans 15 amino acids. The CDR3 reads CAISGGQDPSYEQYF. The CDR3 DNA sequence: TGTGCCATCAGTGGAGGACAGGACCCCTCCTACGAGCAGTACTTC.

The rearrangement links TRBV7-8 to TRBJ2-5; D not resolved. CDR3 length: 11 residues. Trimming shortened V by 3 bases and J by 6 bases, and 5 bases separated the two germline ends. Germline-derived CDR1 and CDR2 are SGHVS and FQNEAQ. The CDR3 DNA sequence: TGTGCCAGCAGCTTCGTTAAGACCCAGTACTTC. Its translation: CASSFVKTQYF.

A few counts support this clonotype. The genes are TRBV12-3 or TRBV12-4 and TRBJ1-1; weak D call: TRBD1 (6 bases). The CDR3 extends over 13 amino acids. Trimming removed 6 bases from V and 8 bases from J, with 16 bases in between. The CDR3 region is CASSFGKQGEAFF. The CDR3, as DNA: TGTGCCAGCAGCTTCGGCAAACAGGGAGAAGCTTTCTTT.

This clonotype was seen only a few times. The genes are TRBV7-9 and TRBJ1-1; D remains ambiguous. CDR1 SEHNR and CDR2 FQNEAQ come from the germline V gene (reference sequence). There are 13 residues in the CDR3. Between the trimmed V and J ends, which lost 1 base and 1 base, there was a span of 4 bases. The CDR3 DNA is TGTGCCAGCAGCTTAGATCAGAACACTGAAGCTTTCTTT. Translation gives CASSLDQNTEAFF.

This clonotype was counted between two and nine times. J is TRBJ2-7 and V is TRBV20-1; D is perhaps TRBD1 (6 bases). V lost 5 bases and J lost 6, with 11 bases in between. CDR1 and CDR2 from the germline V gene are DFQATT and SNEGSKA (reference sequence). The CDR3 spans 11 residues. CDR3 protein: CSAEQGAEQYF. CDR3 nucleotide sequence: TGCAGTGCTGAACAGGGTGCCGAGCAGTACTTC.

This clonotype was picked up a small number of times. Here the CDR3 reads CASIPPEPQHF. In nucleotides, the CDR3 is TGTGCCAGCATCCCCCCTGAGCCCCAGCATTTT. V is TRBV9 and J is TRBJ1-5; D is uncertain. The CDR3 length is 11 residues. Deletions cut 6 bases from V and 8 bases from J, with 9 bases between. Germline V gene lookup returns CDR1 SGDLS and CDR2 YYNGEE.

This clonotype was picked up many times. V usage is TRBV7-9 and J usage is TRBJ2-2; 7 positions match TRBD1. The CDR3 length is 17 residues. Germline lookup yields CDR1 SEHNR and CDR2 FQNEAQ (reference sequence). V was pared by 6 bases and J by 1 base, with 11 bases of the junction left unmatched. The CDR3 protein is CASRPVPGTENTGELFF. DNA of the CDR3: TGTGCCAGCAGGCCAGTTCCCGGGACAGAGAACACCGGGGAGCTGTTTTTT.

This clonotype was observed at least ten times. The chain has TRBV2 and TRBJ2-7; D is perhaps TRBD1 or TRBD2 (6 bases each). This CDR3 is 14 amino acids long. Per the germline V gene, CDR1 is SNHLY and CDR2 is FYNNEI. V was cut by 4 bases and J by 7 bases, with 17 bases left in between. The CDR3 DNA reads as TGTGCCAGCAGTGGAACGGGGGCCCTTACAGAGCAGTACTTC. Translation: CASSGTGALTEQYF.

This clonotype was observed at least ten times. The chain is built from TRBV12-3 or TRBV12-4 and TRBJ1-2; TRBD1 aligns across 7 bases. This CDR3 is built from 16 residues. V lost 0 bases and J lost 6; bases outside the gene matches: 10. Written as DNA, the CDR3 is TGTGCCAGCAGTTTAGCACTAGACAGGGTCCCCAATGGCTACACCTTC. Its protein is CASSLALDRVPNGYTF.

This clonotype was counted at least ten times. The chain has TRBV7-8 and TRBJ2-7; D call uncertain. Trimming removed 1 base from V and 3 bases from J, with 19 bases in between. Germline V gene data show CDR1 as SGHVS and CDR2 as FQNEAQ. The CDR3 consists of 17 residues. The CDR3 spells CASSLVVNPGRNYEQYF. For the CDR3, the DNA is TGTGCCAGCAGCTTAGTAGTCAATCCCGGCAGAAACTACGAGCAGTACTTC.